The 26 T cell receptor beta chains in this list originate from one sample, sequenced in a study of OX40 agonist ivuxolimab in advanced cancers. Clones were sequenced by immunoSEQ multiplex PCR, and TCRdb holds only the in-frame ones, with some missing. The table records under 85,000 clones, about 81% of them present only once. The input for sequencing was CD4+ or CD8+ T cells sorted from blood, taken in a trial of the OX40 agonist ivuxolimab. These receptors were obtained from an adult with an advanced solid tumor such as melanoma, head and neck, liver or kidney cancer.

The rearrangement links TRBV6-5 to TRBJ2-7, with 12 bases identical to TRBD1. J lost 6 bases, V lost 2 bases, and 5 bases had no gene match. Germline CDR1 reads MNHEY; CDR2 reads SVGAGI. CDR3 size: 15 residues. CDR3 sequence (DNA): TGTGCCAGCAGTTACATTTGGGACAGGGGGCGCGAGCAGTACTTC. Amino acids: CASSYIWDRGREQYF.

The chain uses TRBV5-4 and TRBJ2-5; 11 bases are shared with TRBD2. The CDR3 runs 15 residues. Germline CDR1 is SGHNT and CDR2 is YYREEE (reference sequence). The J segment lost 2 bases and the V segment lost 4 bases, leaving 4 bases of the junction unmatched. The CDR3 coding sequence is TGTGCCAGCAGCCCCCGACTAGCGGGGCAAGAGACCCAGTACTTC. Its translation: CASSPRLAGQETQYF.

The V gene is TRBV28, the J gene TRBJ1-3; D may be TRBD1 (5 bases). With 6 bases removed from V and 3 bases from J, the gap between germline ends came to 18 bases. CDR1 and CDR2 from the germline V gene are MDHEN and SYDVKM. The CDR3 sequence is 16 residues long. The CDR3 sequence: CASSRPGTRIGNTIYF. The DNA of the CDR3 is TGTGCCAGCAGCCGACCCGGGACTCGCATTGGAAACACCATATATTTT. The full variable domain, its missing parts supplied by reference TRBV28 and TRBJ1-3, is DVKVTQSSRYLVKRTGEKVFLECVQDMDHENMFWYRQDPGLGLRLIYFSYDVKMKEKGDIPEGYSVSREKKERFSLILESASTNQTSMYLCASSRPGTRIGNTIYFGEGSWLTVV.

This clone has a single count. The chain has TRBV5-1 and TRBJ1-6; D ambiguous. The CDR3 runs to 13 residues. Trimming removed 0 bases at V and 6 bases at J, with 4 bases between. Germline V lookup: CDR1 SGHRS, CDR2 YFSETQ. The CDR3 bases are TGCGCCAGCAGCTTGGAGGTTAATTCACCCCTCCACTTT. Translating it yields CASSLEVNSPLHF.

This sequence joins TRBV9 and TRBJ2-3; D is undetermined. Germline CDR1 and CDR2: SGDLS and YYNGEE. This CDR3 region has 14 residues. The V end lost 2 bases, the J end lost 2 bases, and 9 bases lay between the germline ends. The CDR3 DNA follows: TGTGCCAGCAGCGTCGGACCAAACACAGATACGCAGTATTTT. Encoded protein: CASSVGPNTDTQYF.

This chain joins TRBV11-3 and TRBJ2-3; 7 nucleotides agree with TRBD1. Germline V lookup: CDR1 SGHNT, CDR2 YENEEA. CDR3 length: 19 amino acids. Germline trimming cut 5 bases from V and 7 bases from J; bases unmatched to any gene: 24. CDR3 sequence: CASSPSGQQQGIGRYTQYF. CDR3 in DNA: TGTGCCAGCAGCCCATCAGGCCAGCAACAGGGGATTGGACGTTATACGCAGTATTTT.

The gene calls are TRBV6-1 and TRBJ2-5; 8 bases align to TRBD2. J was trimmed by 3 bases and V by 6 bases; bases with no gene match: 3. The CDR3 totals 13 residues. The germline V gene encodes CDR1 MNHNS and CDR2 SASEGT. In DNA form, the CDR3 reads TGTGCCAGCAGGAAAGCGGGGGAAGAGACCCAGTACTTC. This translates into CASRKAGEETQYF.

The rearrangement uses TRBV19 and TRBJ2-5, with D perhaps matching TRBD1 (5 bases). The CDR3 sequence is 15 residues long. V was clipped by 1 base and J by 6 bases, with 15 bases between them. Germline values: CDR1 LNHDA, CDR2 SQIVND (reference sequence). The CDR3 nucleotides are TGTGCCAGTAGTATAGTAGGTAGCAGGGTTCAGACCCAGTACTTC. Protein sequence: CASSIVGSRVQTQYF.

This clone came up a few times. The CDR3 DNA is TGTGCCAGCAGTGTTCGAGGGGGCCCTTTGAGGGAAAAACTGTTTTTT. Translation gives CASSVRGGPLREKLFF. V and J are TRBV2 and TRBJ1-4; 7 bases align to TRBD1. The CDR3 extends over 16 amino acids. Unmatched junction bases numbered 13, after V lost 4 bases and J lost 8 bases. Germline-derived CDR1 and CDR2 are SNHLY and FYNNEI.

The V and J genes are TRBV19 and TRBJ2-1; TRBD2 matches 9 bases. Germline trimming cut 7 bases from V and 9 bases from J; bases unmatched to any gene: 10. The CDR3 runs 14 residues. Germline V gives CDR1 LNHDA, CDR2 SQIVND (reference sequence). The CDR3 DNA is TGTGCCAGTATTGGGGTTGCGGGAGGGGTTGAGCAGTTCTTC. It encodes CASIGVAGGVEQFF.

The chain couples TRBV2 to TRBJ1-2; D gene uncertain. The V end lost 8 bases, the J end lost 3 bases, and 7 bases lay between the germline ends. The V gene's germline CDR1 is SNHLY and CDR2 FYNNEI. The CDR3 is 11 residues long. As DNA, the CDR3 is TGTGCCAGCGCAGAATACTATGGCTACACCTTC. Translation gives CASAEYYGYTF.

The chain joins TRBV29-1 to TRBJ2-4; D possibly corresponds to TRBD2 (6 bases). CDR1 and CDR2 (germline): SQVTM, ANQGSEA. V was clipped by 4 bases and J by 6 bases, with 13 bases between them. This CDR3 region has 13 residues. CDR3 bases: TGCAGCGTTGTATCCCCCGGGGGAAACATTCAGTACTTC. It yields the protein CSVVSPGGNIQYF.

This clone showed up just a few times. This chain joins TRBV11-1 and TRBJ2-1; D gene uncertain. The germline V gene encodes CDR1 SGHAT and CDR2 FQDESV (reference sequence). The CDR3 covers 17 residues. The V end was cut by 1 base, the J end by 3 bases, with 16 bases between. CDR3 residues: CASSLDPTQEIYNEQFF. CDR3 coding DNA: TGTGCCAGCAGCTTAGACCCGACCCAAGAGATCTACAATGAGCAGTTCTTC.

The CDR3 nucleotides read TGCGCCAGCAGCATTGGTAGCGGAGACGGCACAGATACGCAGTATTTT. Translating it yields CASSIGSGDGTDTQYF. V is TRBV5-1 and J is TRBJ2-3; D possibly corresponds to TRBD2 (6 bases). Per germline, CDR1 SGHRS and CDR2 YFSETQ. The germline V and J ends were trimmed by 4 bases and 1 base, with 16 bases remaining between them. CDR3 length: 16 residues.

V usage is TRBV19 and J usage is TRBJ1-1; the match to TRBD1 covers 9 bases. Germline lookup yields CDR1 LNHDA and CDR2 SQIVND (reference sequence). The CDR3 covers 13 residues. Trimming at V came to 4 bases and at J to 5 bases, leaving 2 bases not matched to a gene. CDR3 region: CASSTTGGTEAFF. The CDR3 nucleotides read TGTGCCAGTAGTACGACAGGGGGTACTGAAGCTTTCTTT.

The gene calls are TRBV6-6 and TRBJ1-5; D unresolved. The germline V gene has CDR1 MNHNY and CDR2 SVGAGI (reference sequence). The CDR3 consists of 15 residues. Between the trimmed V and J ends, which lost 3 bases and 0 bases, there was a span of 9 bases. In DNA, the CDR3 is TGTGCCAGCAGTTATGGGCCTTATAGCAATCAGCCCCAGCATTTT. Its translation: CASSYGPYSNQPQHF.

The chain is built from TRBV25-1 and TRBJ2-3, with D perhaps being TRBD1 or TRBD2 (5 bases each). This CDR3 comprises 14 residues. The germline V and J ends were trimmed by 2 bases and 3 bases, with 9 bases remaining between them. Germline V gives CDR1 MGHDK, CDR2 SYGVNS. The CDR3 sequence is CASSEIWGTDTQYF. The CDR3 region has the DNA TGTGCCAGCAGTGAAATTTGGGGGACAGATACGCAGTATTTT.

This clone was seen more than once but under ten times. The CDR3 sequence is CASSDREGTEAFF. In nucleotides, the CDR3 is TGTGCCAGTAGCGACAGGGAGGGAACTGAAGCTTTCTTT. The chain combines TRBV19 with TRBJ1-1; 7 positions agree with TRBD1. V shed 6 bases and J 5 bases; nucleotides not matched to a gene: 6. Germline V lookup: CDR1 LNHDA, CDR2 SQIVND (reference sequence). The CDR3 is 13 amino acids. Filled out from reference TRBV19 and TRBJ1-1, the complete variable domain reads DGGITQSPKYLFRKEGQNVTLSCEQNLNHDAMYWYRQDPGQGLRLIYYSQIVNDFQKGDIAEGYSVSREKKESFPLTVTSAQKNPTAFYLCASSDREGTEAFFGQGTRLTVV.

This sequence joins TRBV19 and TRBJ1-1, with D perhaps matching TRBD1 (5 bases). With 7 bases removed from V and 3 bases from J, the gap between germline ends came to 18 bases. There are 15 residues in the CDR3. In germline, CDR1 is LNHDA, CDR2 SQIVND (reference sequence). The CDR3 bases are TGTGCCAGTACCGGTGCTGGGGGTTGGGACACTGAAGCTTTCTTT. Translating gives CASTGAGGWDTEAFF.

The genes are TRBV11-2 and TRBJ1-2, with no clear D. The CDR3 contains 15 residues. V was shortened by 0 bases and J by 4 bases, with 12 bases between the two germline ends. The germline gives CDR1 SGHAT, CDR2 FQNNGV. The chain's CDR3 is CASSLESTGGYGYTF. CDR3 bases: TGTGCCAGCAGCTTAGAATCGACCGGCGGCTATGGCTACACCTTC.

The rearrangement uses TRBV7-8 and TRBJ1-5; no reliable D call. V was pared by 6 bases and J by 6 bases, with 9 bases between. Germline loops: CDR1 SGHVS, CDR2 FQNEAQ. The CDR3 totals 12 residues. CDR3 bases: TGTGCCAGCAGTCGTATCGGTCAGCCCCAGCATTTT. This sequence encodes CASSRIGQPQHF. The whole variable domain, filled in from reference TRBV7-8 and TRBJ1-5, reads GAGVSQSPRYKVAKRGQDVALRCDPISGHVSLFWYQQALGQGPEFLTYFQNEAQLDKSGLPSDRFFAERPEGSVSTLKIQRTQQEDSAVYLCASSRIGQPQHFGDGTRLSIL.

This clone was recorded only once. This chain joins TRBV4-3 and TRBJ1-1; TRBD1 might be the D (6 bases). The germline gives CDR1 LGHNA, CDR2 YSLEER. The CDR3 sequence is 16 residues long. Trimming shortened V by 1 base and J by 5 bases, and 17 bases separated the two germline ends. Here the CDR3 reads CASSQGQAGAGTEAFF. The DNA for the CDR3 is TGCGCCAGCAGCCAAGGCCAGGCAGGGGCAGGAACTGAAGCTTTCTTT.

The chain joins TRBV27 to TRBJ2-7; D could derive from TRBD1 or TRBD2 (5 bases each). V lost 8 bases to trimming and J lost 2 bases, with 16 bases between them. Germline V gene data show CDR1 as MNHEY and CDR2 as SMNVEV (reference sequence). CDR3 size: 14 residues. Written as DNA, the CDR3 is TGTGCCAGCCCCCTAGGGGAGTCCACCTACGAGCAGTACTTC. Amino acids: CASPLGESTYEQYF.

This clone came up a few times. The chain links TRBV14 to TRBJ1-2; 7 bases agree with TRBD1. Germline values: CDR1 SGHDN, CDR2 FVKESK. With 5 bases clipped from V and 7 bases from J, the junction kept 7 bases outside the gene matches. The CDR3 spans 13 residues. The CDR3 here is CASSWGQLFGYTF. Here the CDR3 DNA reads TGTGCCAGCAGCTGGGGACAGTTGTTTGGCTACACCTTC.

The V gene is TRBV5-1, the J gene TRBJ1-2; TRBD1 matches at 7 bases. Trimming at V came to 3 bases and at J to 1 base, leaving 6 bases not matched to a gene. Germline CDR1 SGHRS, CDR2 YFSETQ. The CDR3 has 15 residues. The CDR3 spells CASSYETGFNYGYTF. CDR3 sequence (DNA): TGCGCCAGCAGCTACGAGACAGGGTTTAACTATGGCTACACCTTC.

V is TRBV19 and J is TRBJ2-3; D assignment may be TRBD1 or TRBD2 (5 bases each). Per germline, CDR1 LNHDA and CDR2 SQIVND (reference sequence). The CDR3 is made up of 13 amino acids. V shed 8 bases and J shed 4 bases, with 13 bases lying between them. This CDR3 reads CASGFLGADTQYF. As DNA, the CDR3 is TGTGCCAGTGGGTTTTTGGGGGCAGATACGCAGTATTTT.